A single sample gave rise to the 14 T cell receptor beta chains below, sequenced in a study of blood T cell repertoires in COVID-19. Generated by immunoSEQ multiplex PCR, the TCRdb table keeps only in-frame clones and is missing some. The profile shows some 260,000 clones, 80% to 90% of them singletons. Sequencing was performed on peripheral blood. The receptors were gathered from a woman between 65 and 79 years old with COVID-19, enrolled during active disease.

This sequence joins TRBV6-1 and TRBJ1-3; 11 bases fit TRBD1. This CDR3 has 16 residues. Losses at the gene ends were 4 bases for V and 7 bases for J; bases not matched to a gene: 9. CDR1 MNHNS and CDR2 SASEGT come from the germline V gene. CDR3 coding DNA: TGTGCCAGCAGTGGAACCCCCGGGACAGGGGGGAACACCATATATTTT. This sequence encodes CASSGTPGTGGNTIYF.

V usage is TRBV9 and J usage is TRBJ1-3; no clear D gene. The V gene lost 3 bases and the J gene lost 0 bases, with 7 bases spanning the gap. The CDR3 length is 14 residues. In germline, CDR1 is SGDLS, CDR2 YYNGEE. The CDR3 bases are TGTGCCAGCAGCGGGTCAGGCTCTGGAAACACCATATATTTT. Protein sequence: CASSGSGSGNTIYF.

The J gene is TRBJ1-1, the V gene TRBV18; 7 positions agree with TRBD1. J was trimmed by 0 bases and V by 4 bases; bases with no gene match: 5. The CDR3 contains 15 residues. The V gene's germline CDR1 is KGHSH and CDR2 LQKENI. This CDR3 reads CASSLGQEMNTEAFF. The CDR3 DNA reads TGTGCCAGCTCACTAGGACAGGAGATGAACACTGAAGCTTTCTTT.

The chain's CDR3 is CASSQGQGGSYEQYF. The DNA for the CDR3 is TGTGCCAGCAGCCAAGGACAGGGGGGATCCTACGAGCAGTACTTC. The V call is TRBV3-1 (or the pseudogene TRBV3-2), the J call TRBJ2-7, with 9 bases lining up with TRBD1. This CDR3 has 15 amino acids. V dropped 1 base and J dropped 1; count of bases not matched to a gene: 2. The germline CDR1 and CDR2 sequences are LGHDT and YNNKEL (reference sequence).

In the case of this clone: This sample also contains other DNA sequences that code for the same CDR3. V gene TRBV6-1 combines with J gene TRBJ1-2; D might be TRBD1 (5 bases). The germline V gene encodes CDR1 MNHNS and CDR2 SASEGT. The CDR3 is 14 amino acids. V was trimmed by 3 bases and J by 4 bases, leaving 12 bases between them. The CDR3 DNA follows: TGTGCCAGCAGTGAGGGGCAGGGCGTCTATGGCTACACCTTC. Translation: CASSEGQGVYGYTF.

This chain joins TRBV6-4 and TRBJ2-7; possibly TRBD1 for D (5 bases). V was clipped by 7 bases and J by 7 bases, with 20 bases between them. The CDR3 consists of 14 residues. Germline V gives CDR1 MRHNA, CDR2 SNTAGT. The CDR3 sequence: CASKVRDSSLEQYF. The CDR3 nucleotides read TGTGCCAGCAAAGTTCGAGACAGCTCCTTGGAGCAGTACTTC.

The CDR3, as DNA: TGTGCCAGTAGGCCCCCAGGGGCGGTCGGGGAGCTGTTTTTT. Encoded protein: CASRPPGAVGELFF. The rearrangement joins TRBV19 to TRBJ2-2; TRBD1 is a possible D gene (6 bases). The CDR3 contains 14 residues. Germline V gene lookup returns CDR1 LNHDA and CDR2 SQIVND (reference sequence). V shed 6 bases and J shed 7 bases, with 15 bases lying between them.

J is TRBJ1-3 and V is TRBV9; 7 bases agree with TRBD1. The length of the CDR3 is 16 residues. Germline CDR1 is SGDLS and CDR2 is YYNGEE. V was pared by 3 bases and J by 0 bases, with 6 bases of the junction left unmatched. The CDR3 loop is CASSASTGHSGNTIYF. The CDR3 DNA follows: TGTGCCAGCAGCGCATCGACAGGGCACTCTGGAAACACCATATATTTT.

The chain links TRBV6-2 or TRBV6-3 to TRBJ1-1, with a possible D match to TRBD1 (6 bases). Trimming stripped 3 bases from V and 4 bases from J, with 12 bases between. The CDR3 sequence is 14 residues long. Germline V gene sequence: CDR1 MNHEY, CDR2 SVGEGT. Written as DNA, the CDR3 is TGTGCCAGCAGTTATGCCCAGGGGTTCACTGAAGCTTTCTTT. This gives the protein CASSYAQGFTEAFF.

The chain uses TRBV5-1 and TRBJ1-3, with a tentative D call TRBD1 (6 bases). Between the trimmed V and J ends, which lost 3 bases and 0 bases, there was a span of 10 bases. From germline, CDR1 is SGHRS and CDR2 YFSETQ. The CDR3 runs to 15 residues. The CDR3 is CASSSDSISGNTIYF. In DNA form, the CDR3 reads TGCGCCAGCAGCTCGGACAGCATCTCTGGAAACACCATATATTTT.

The V call is TRBV30, the J call TRBJ1-1; 7 positions match TRBD1. Germline assignment: CDR1 GTSNPN and CDR2 SVGIG (reference sequence). The V and J ends lost 8 bases and 2 bases, in that order; junction bases with no gene match: 8. This CDR3 is 13 amino acids long. This CDR3 is CARTRQGNTEAFF. CDR3 nucleotides: TGTGCCCGAACTAGACAGGGAAACACTGAAGCTTTCTTT.

This chain uses TRBV11-2 with TRBJ2-3; the match to TRBD2 covers 8 bases. The trim removed 6 bases at V and 2 bases at J, leaving 10 bases unmatched. CDR1 is SGHAT and CDR2 is FQNNGV in the germline V gene. The CDR3 has 16 residues. The CDR3 here is CASSRSGRESTDTQYF. CDR3 coding DNA: TGTGCCAGCAGTAGGAGCGGGAGAGAATCCACAGATACGCAGTATTTT.

This clone was observed a single time. The J gene is TRBJ2-7, the V gene TRBV7-9; 7 bases line up with TRBD2. The CDR3 extends over 13 amino acids. The ends lost 4 bases at V and 4 bases at J; junction bases unmatched: 4. Germline values: CDR1 SEHNR, CDR2 FQNEAQ (reference sequence). This chain's CDR3 is CASSSSGKYEQYF. CDR3 nucleotide sequence: TGTGCCAGCAGCTCCAGCGGGAAATACGAGCAGTACTTC.

The chain carries TRBV5-6 and TRBJ2-3; 8 nucleotides line up with TRBD1. The CDR3 extends over 15 amino acids. Germline V gene sequence: CDR1 SGHDT, CDR2 YYEEEE. Unmatched junction bases numbered 3, after V lost 0 bases and J lost 3 bases. This CDR3 reads CASSLGTGRTDTQYF. The CDR3, as DNA: TGTGCCAGCAGCTTGGGGACAGGGCGGACAGATACGCAGTATTTT.